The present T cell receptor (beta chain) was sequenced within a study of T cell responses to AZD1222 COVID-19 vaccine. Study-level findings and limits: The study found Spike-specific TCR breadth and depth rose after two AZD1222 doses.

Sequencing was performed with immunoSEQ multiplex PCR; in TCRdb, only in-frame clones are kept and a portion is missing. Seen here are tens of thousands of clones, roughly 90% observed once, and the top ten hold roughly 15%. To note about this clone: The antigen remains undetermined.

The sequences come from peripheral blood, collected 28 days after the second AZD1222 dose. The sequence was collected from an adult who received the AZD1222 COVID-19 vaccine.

CDR3 in DNA: TGTGCCAGCAGCTTTCGGTTCGGGACAGGAGAGGAAAAACTGTTTTTT. Protein: CASSFRFGTGEEKLFF. The V call is TRBV7-6, the J call TRBJ1-4; 8 bases fit TRBD1. In germline, CDR1 is SGHVS, CDR2 FNYEAQ. Trimming cost V 3 bases and J 8 bases; bases outside gene matches: 11. This CDR3 comprises 16 residues.